The next 21 T cell receptor beta chains were all read from a single sample in a study of T cells after yellow fever vaccination. Via MiXCR, TCRdb re-called the 5' RACE reads, giving one row per CDR3 protein. The table shows some 320,000 distinct CDR3 sequences, with around a tenth occurring only once. Sequencing used CD4+ T cells sorted from PBMCs, obtained 45 days after the yellow fever booster vaccination. These receptors were taken from a man aged 18 to 30 who received the YFV17D yellow fever vaccine.

The V call is TRBV6-1, the J call TRBJ1-4; D is uncertain. This CDR3 comprises 15 residues. Per the germline V gene, CDR1 is MNHNS and CDR2 is SASEGT. V was cut by 7 bases and J by 0 bases, with 12 bases left in between. The CDR3 region is CASTGEDATNEKLFF. CDR3 DNA: TGTGCCAGCACGGGAGAAGATGCAACTAATGAAAAACTGTTTTTT.

This clonotype came up a few times. The CDR3 DNA is TGTGCCAGCAGCGGGACAGGGCTTCGGCAAGAGACCCAGTACTTC. Its translation is CASSGTGLRQETQYF. The chain employs TRBV2 and TRBJ2-5; 9 bases are shared with TRBD1. V was clipped by 6 bases and J by 2 bases; unmatched bases: 7. In germline, CDR1 is SNHLY, CDR2 FYNNEI. The CDR3 consists of 15 residues.

This clonotype was seen ten or more times. The CDR3 sequence: CASNPLGRGGREQFF. CDR3 in DNA: TGTGCCAGCAACCCTCTAGGCCGGGGGGGCCGCGAGCAGTTCTTC. V usage is TRBV5-4 and J usage is TRBJ2-1; TRBD2 agrees at 8 bases. CDR1 and CDR2 from the germline V gene are SGHNT and YYREEE (reference sequence). V gave up 6 bases and J gave up 10 bases; unmatched junction bases: 15. This CDR3 region has 15 residues.

This clonotype was seen a handful of times. The gene calls are TRBV6-4 and TRBJ1-1; 7 bases match TRBD1. Germline CDR1 MRHNA, CDR2 SNTAGT. V gave up 3 bases and J gave up 4 bases; unmatched junction bases: 5. The CDR3 runs 14 residues. The DNA for the CDR3 is TGTGCCAGCAGTGAGGACAGGACTAGCACTGAAGCTTTCTTT. The encoded protein is CASSEDRTSTEAFF.

In its sample, this clonotype was seen a few times. The chain uses TRBV10-2 and TRBJ2-1; possibly TRBD1 or TRBD2 for D (5 bases each). The CDR3 runs to 13 residues. The V gene lost 2 bases and the J gene lost 15 bases, with 17 bases spanning the gap. From germline, CDR1 is WSHSY and CDR2 SAAADI. Here the CDR3 reads CASSEQGRLKAFF. In nucleotides, the CDR3 is TGCGCCAGCAGTGAGCAGGGCCGACTAAAAGCGTTCTTC.

This clonotype showed up just a few times. The V call is TRBV7-2, the J call TRBJ2-4; D could derive from TRBD1 or TRBD2 (6 bases each). The CDR3 spans 14 residues. Germline V CDR1 and CDR2: SGHTA, FQGNSA. With 1 base removed from V and 8 bases from J, the gap between germline ends came to 12 bases. CDR3 DNA sequence: TGTGCCAGCAGCTTAGATTGGGGGGCGGACATTCAGTACTTC. It codes for CASSLDWGADIQYF.

The chain has TRBV7-2 and TRBJ2-2, with TRBD2 matching over 13 bases. CDR1 SGHTA and CDR2 FQGNSA come from the germline V gene. V shed 5 bases and J 5 bases; nucleotides not matched to a gene: 8. The CDR3 extends over 17 amino acids. CDR3 in amino acids: CASSRTSGGARTGELFF. CDR3 in DNA: TGTGCCAGCAGCCGCACTAGCGGGGGGGCCCGGACCGGGGAGCTGTTTTTT.

About this clonotype: One junction end does not reproduce the germline sequence, and a read error may be involved. The chain couples TRBV7-7 to TRBJ1-1; no clear D. This CDR3 spans 13 amino acids. Germline assignment: CDR1 SSHAT and CDR2 FNYEAQ (reference sequence). This CDR3 reads CASSLDGDSEAFF. CDR3 nucleotide sequence: TGTGCTAGCAGCTTAGATGGGGATAGTGAAGCTTTCTTT.

V gene TRBV10-3 combines with J gene TRBJ2-5; perhaps TRBD2 as D (6 bases). The germline CDR1 and CDR2 sequences are ENHRY and SYGVKD. The CDR3 runs 15 residues. Trimming took off 8 bases at V and 2 bases at J, with 18 bases between the two ends. This CDR3 reads CAIGDGTDVQETQYF. As DNA, the CDR3 is TGTGCCATCGGGGATGGGACTGACGTACAAGAGACCCAGTACTTC.

Only a few counts were recorded for this clonotype. The chain carries TRBV7-2 and TRBJ1-2; 9 nucleotides line up with TRBD1. This CDR3 region has 17 residues. From germline, CDR1 is SGHTA and CDR2 FQGNSA. Trimming removed 1 base from V and 3 bases from J; junction bases left unmatched: 9. The CDR3 DNA reads as TGTGCCAGCAGCTTAGGGGACAGGGCCGCCGGCCACTATGGCTACACCTTC. It encodes CASSLGDRAAGHYGYTF.

The sample holds many counts of this clonotype. CDR3 loop: CASSLAGGYGYTF. Here the CDR3 DNA reads TGTGCCAGCAGCTTAGCAGGGGGCTATGGCTACACCTTC. The chain couples TRBV7-9 to TRBJ1-2; tentative D call: TRBD1 (6 bases). Trimming took 0 bases from V and 4 from J, leaving 6 bases between them. CDR1 is SEHNR, CDR2 FQNEAQ, per germline (reference sequence). The CDR3 sequence is 13 residues long.

V is TRBV5-1 and J is TRBJ2-2; 7 bases fit TRBD2. In germline, CDR1 is SGHRS, CDR2 YFSETQ. There are 16 residues in the CDR3. Germline trimming cut 4 bases from V and 6 bases from J; bases unmatched to any gene: 12. CDR3 in amino acids: CASSASVGLVAGELFF. The CDR3, as DNA: TGCGCCAGCAGCGCCTCGGTCGGACTAGTCGCCGGGGAGCTGTTTTTT. Using reference TRBV5-1 and TRBJ2-2 for the parts outside the CDR3, the full variable domain is KAGVTQTPRYLIKTRGQQVTLSCSPISGHRSVSWYQQTPGQGLQFLFEYFSETQRNKGNFPGRFSGRQFSNSRSEMNVSTLELGDSALYLCASSASVGLVAGELFFGEGSRLTVL.

This rearrangement joins TRBV5-6 to TRBJ1-6; no clear D. Trimming removed 1 base from V and 0 bases from J, with 8 bases in between. Per germline, CDR1 SGHDT and CDR2 YYEEEE. The CDR3 has 16 residues. The CDR3 is CASSLSTSSYNSPLHF. Here the CDR3 DNA reads TGTGCCAGCAGCTTGTCCACGAGCTCCTATAATTCACCCCTCCACTTT.

The chain is built from TRBV4-1 and TRBJ2-3, with D possibly matching TRBD2 (8 bases). V lost 2 bases to trimming and J lost 8 bases, with 17 bases between them. The CDR3 runs to 15 residues. CDR1 and CDR2 (germline): MGHRA, YSYEKL. The CDR3 region has the DNA TGCGCCAGCAGCCAACTTGGACAGGCGGGAGGTACGCAGTATTTT. It specifies CASSQLGQAGGTQYF.

V gene TRBV2 combines with J gene TRBJ1-1; D is undetermined. V was clipped by 4 bases and J by 4 bases, with 7 bases between them. CDR1 is SNHLY, CDR2 FYNNEI, per germline. The CDR3 has 12 amino acids. CDR3 protein: CASSGGRTEAFF. The CDR3 nucleotides are TGTGCCAGCAGTGGCGGACGCACTGAAGCTTTCTTT.

The gene calls are TRBV20-1 and TRBJ2-1; D may correspond to TRBD1 or TRBD2 (6 bases each). Germline loops: CDR1 DFQATT, CDR2 SNEGSKA (reference sequence). V was cut by 6 bases and J by 4 bases, with 13 bases left in between. The CDR3 sequence is 13 residues long. For the CDR3, the DNA is TGCAGTGCCGGAGGGGGGTTATACAATGAGCAGTTCTTC. Its protein is CSAGGGLYNEQFF.

This chain joins TRBV20-1 and TRBJ2-3; the match to TRBD2 covers 8 bases. V lost 1 base to trimming and J lost 7 bases; unmatched junction nucleotides: 10. Germline V gene data show CDR1 as DFQATT and CDR2 as SNEGSKA (reference sequence). The CDR3 contains 15 residues. CDR3 residues: CSARAPAGGLNTQYF. The DNA of the CDR3 is TGCAGTGCTAGAGCCCCCGCGGGGGGCCTAAATACGCAGTATTTT.

This clonotype showed up just a few times. CDR3 nucleotides: TGTGCCAGCAGTGATAGGACAGGGAACACTGAAGCTTTCTTT. Protein: CASSDRTGNTEAFF. V usage is TRBV6-1 and J usage is TRBJ1-1; 7 bases line up with TRBD1. The CDR3 contains 14 residues. The V gene end was trimmed by 3 bases and the J gene end by 1 base; junction bases not matched to a gene: 2. The V gene's germline CDR1 is MNHNS and CDR2 SASEGT.

There are many counts of this clonotype. This chain links TRBV7-3 with TRBJ2-1, with 7 bases fitting TRBD1. Germline CDR1 is SGHTA and CDR2 is FQGTGA. This CDR3 has 14 amino acids. V shed 8 bases, J shed 4 bases, and the junction held 8 bases outside the gene matches. The DNA of the CDR3 is TGTGCCAGCTGCCGGGACAGCCCATACAATGAGCAGTTCTTC. Translating gives CASCRDSPYNEQFF.

The chain couples TRBV7-6 to TRBJ1-1, with TRBD1 as a possible D gene (5 bases). The ends were cut back, 1 base at V and 4 bases at J, with 10 bases in the middle. This CDR3 is built from 14 residues. Germline V gene lookup returns CDR1 SGHVS and CDR2 FNYEAQ. The CDR3 spells CASSLVQGATEAFF. CDR3 nucleotides: TGTGCCAGCAGCTTAGTCCAGGGTGCCACTGAAGCTTTCTTT.

CDR3 amino acids: CSVEVRGADTEAFF. CDR3 bases: TGCAGCGTTGAGGTCAGGGGGGCGGACACTGAAGCTTTCTTT. V gene TRBV29-1 combines with J gene TRBJ1-1; 7 bases fit TRBD1. Trimming at V came to 3 bases and at J to 3 bases, leaving 7 bases not matched to a gene. Germline V gives CDR1 SQVTM, CDR2 ANQGSEA. CDR3 size: 14 residues.